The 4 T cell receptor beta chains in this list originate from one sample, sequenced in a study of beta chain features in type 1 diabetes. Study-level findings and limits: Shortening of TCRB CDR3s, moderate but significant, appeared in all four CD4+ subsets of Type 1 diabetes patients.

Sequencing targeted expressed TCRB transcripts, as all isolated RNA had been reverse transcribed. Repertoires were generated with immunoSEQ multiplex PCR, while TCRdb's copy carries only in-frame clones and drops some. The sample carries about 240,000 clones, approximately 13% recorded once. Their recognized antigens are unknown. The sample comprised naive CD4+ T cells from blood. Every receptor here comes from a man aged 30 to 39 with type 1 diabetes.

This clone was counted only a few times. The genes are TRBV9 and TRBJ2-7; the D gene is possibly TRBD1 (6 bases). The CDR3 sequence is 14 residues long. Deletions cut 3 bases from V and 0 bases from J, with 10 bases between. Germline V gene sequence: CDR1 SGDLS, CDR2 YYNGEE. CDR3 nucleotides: TGTGCCAGCAGCGAGCAGGGGCACTCCTACGAGCAGTACTTC. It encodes CASSEQGHSYEQYF.

For the CDR3, the DNA is TGCAGCGTAGGACAGGGAGCCCATCAGCCCCAGCATTTT. Protein: CSVGQGAHQPQHF. The J gene is TRBJ1-5, the V gene TRBV29-1; 8 nucleotides agree with TRBD1. From germline, CDR1 is SQVTM and CDR2 ANQGSEA. The CDR3 extends over 13 amino acids. V lost 6 bases, J lost 5 bases, and 6 bases stayed unmatched.

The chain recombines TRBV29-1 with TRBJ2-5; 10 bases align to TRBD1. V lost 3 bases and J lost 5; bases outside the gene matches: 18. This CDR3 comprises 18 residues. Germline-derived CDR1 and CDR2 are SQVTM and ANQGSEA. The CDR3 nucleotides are TGCAGCGTTGAGGATGGACAGGGGGTCGTGGTGGGTGGGGAGACCCAGTACTTC. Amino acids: CSVEDGQGVVVGGETQYF.

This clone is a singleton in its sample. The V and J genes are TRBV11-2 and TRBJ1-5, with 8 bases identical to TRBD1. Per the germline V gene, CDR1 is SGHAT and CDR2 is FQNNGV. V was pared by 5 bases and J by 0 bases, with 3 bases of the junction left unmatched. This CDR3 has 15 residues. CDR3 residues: CASSPGQDSNQPQHF. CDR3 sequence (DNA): TGTGCCAGCAGCCCGGGACAGGATAGCAATCAGCCCCAGCATTTT.